This T cell receptor beta chain was captured in a study of T-cell memory formation after mild COVID-19. Study overall: For the most part, TCR clusters were specific to one donor. General study findings and limits: Day 15 to 85 contracting clones showed balanced CD4/CD8; later expanders leaned CD4+.

Trimming took 3 bases from V and 3 from J; bases not matched to a gene: 8. This CDR3 is 15 amino acids long. The germline V gene encodes CDR1 DFQATT and CDR2 SNEGSKA (reference sequence). Details on this clonotype: Its antigen is as yet unknown.

5'RACE primed from the constant segment yielded TCR alpha and TCR beta cDNA libraries bearing sample barcodes and UMIs. TCRdb redid the calling of the 5' RACE reads with MiXCR, one entry per CDR3 protein. Found here are 150,000 to 200,000 distinct CDR3 sequences, 10% to 15% of them singletons; the top ten hold approximately 3.4%. The chain combines TRBV20-1 with TRBJ1-1; 9 nucleotides agree with TRBD1. Material for sequencing was PBMCs or a T cell subset sorted from them (not recorded which). This receptor was obtained from a man aged 18 to 29 who had mild COVID-19 (a few samples of this study predate the infection). Cell type and time point are not known. As DNA, the CDR3 is TGCAGTGCTAGGGACCCGACAGGGGGGGACACTGAAGCTTTCTTT. It yields the protein CSARDPTGGDTEAFF.